This passage covers 17 T cell receptor beta chains from one sample sequenced in a study of tumour-infiltrating T cells in Burkitt lymphoma. The table came from immunoSEQ multiplex PCR; TCRdb's copy has only in-frame clones and leaves some out. The table has more than 12,000 clones, roughly 80% seen once. Sequencing was carried out using tumor tissue. The source of these receptors is a human donor with diffuse large B-cell lymphoma.

V is TRBV7-9 and J is TRBJ2-3; TRBD1 matches at 9 bases. Losses at the gene ends were 5 bases for V and 2 bases for J; bases not matched to a gene: 8. Germline V gene lookup returns CDR1 SEHNR and CDR2 FQNEAQ (reference sequence). The CDR3 runs to 16 residues. CDR3 sequence reads: CASSDQQGAYTDTQYF. CDR3 DNA: TGTGCCAGCAGCGACCAACAGGGGGCCTACACAGATACGCAGTATTTT.

The J gene is TRBJ2-7, the V gene TRBV27; 9 nucleotides match TRBD1. The CDR3 contains 17 residues. After removal of 0 bases from V and 4 bases from J, the junction contained 10 bases not matched to a gene. The germline gives CDR1 MNHEY, CDR2 SMNVEV (reference sequence). The DNA for the CDR3 is TGTGCCAGCAGTTTATCCCTATCCGGGACAGGGCTGTACGAGCAGTACTTC. This codes for CASSLSLSGTGLYEQYF.

This clone is labeled large. V usage is TRBV6-4 and J usage is TRBJ2-7; a weak D match, TRBD2 (6 bases). The CDR3 consists of 13 residues. Germline CDR1 MRHNA, CDR2 SNTAGT. The ends were cut back, 1 base at V and 6 bases at J, with 10 bases in the middle. CDR3 region: CASSDFMGLEQYF. The CDR3 DNA reads as TGTGCCAGCAGTGACTTTATGGGACTCGAGCAGTACTTC.

The chain joins TRBV5-1 to TRBJ2-2; D remains ambiguous. Germline V gene data show CDR1 as SGHRS and CDR2 as YFSETQ. CDR3 length equals 17 residues. Trimming pared 0 bases from V and 1 base from J, leaving 13 bases between. The CDR3 protein is CASSLDPAGLNTGELFF. The CDR3 bases are TGCGCCAGCAGCTTGGACCCAGCAGGTTTGAACACCGGGGAGCTGTTTTTT.

The chain joins TRBV5-1 to TRBJ2-3; 11 bases are a match to TRBD2. This CDR3 is 16 amino acids long. V lost 3 bases and J lost 1; bases outside the gene matches: 4. Germline V gives CDR1 SGHRS, CDR2 YFSETQ. CDR3 protein: CASSSLAGGGTDTQYF. In DNA form, the CDR3 reads TGCGCCAGCAGCTCTCTAGCGGGAGGAGGCACAGATACGCAGTATTTT.

The chain uses TRBV9 and TRBJ2-7; TRBD2 might be the D (5 bases). CDR3 length: 13 residues. Germline CDR1 is SGDLS and CDR2 is YYNGEE. Trimming stripped 0 bases from V and 2 bases from J, with 6 bases between. The CDR3 nucleotides read TGTGCCAGCAGCGTAGCGGGAACCTACGAGCAGTACTTC. Translated, it gives CASSVAGTYEQYF.

V and J are TRBV11-2 and TRBJ2-7, with D perhaps matching TRBD2 (6 bases). Germline V gene data show CDR1 as SGHAT and CDR2 as FQNNGV. The length of the CDR3 is 15 residues. Trimming took off 10 bases at V and 6 bases at J, with 25 bases between the two ends. CDR3 DNA: TGTGCCACCTCCCGGGCGGGGTCGGGCGGCTCCGAGCAGTACTTC. Protein sequence: CATSRAGSGGSEQYF. Using reference TRBV11-2 and TRBJ2-7 for the parts outside the CDR3, the full variable domain is EAGVAQSPRYKIIEKRQSVAFWCNPISGHATLYWYQQILGQGPKLLIQFQNNGVVDDSQLPKDRFSAERLKGVDSTLKIQPAKLEDSAVYLCATSRAGSGGSEQYFGPGTRLTVT.

The chain employs TRBV29-1 and TRBJ2-3; D unclear. There are 13 residues in the CDR3. Trimming took off 1 base at V and 0 bases at J, with 5 bases between the two ends. CDR1 is SQVTM and CDR2 is ANQGSEA in the germline V gene. This CDR3 is CSVEVASTDTQYF. CDR3 DNA sequence: TGCAGCGTTGAAGTGGCTAGCACAGATACGCAGTATTTT.

The chain employs TRBV15 and TRBJ2-1; 10 nucleotides align to TRBD1. The CDR3 runs 16 residues. The trim removed 3 bases at V and 7 bases at J, leaving 9 bases unmatched. Per the germline V gene, CDR1 is LNHNV and CDR2 is YYDKDF (reference sequence). CDR3: CATSRGDRGLGNEQFF. In DNA, the CDR3 is TGTGCCACCAGCAGGGGAGACAGGGGGCTCGGGAATGAGCAGTTCTTC.

This chain uses TRBV5-4 with TRBJ1-3; TRBD1 agrees at 8 bases. CDR1 is SGHNT, CDR2 YYREEE, per germline (reference sequence). The V segment lost 2 bases and the J segment 4 bases; nucleotides outside the gene matches: 11. CDR3 length: 17 amino acids. This chain's CDR3 is CASSFGPGGASGNTIYF. The DNA for the CDR3 is TGTGCCAGCAGCTTCGGTCCAGGGGGCGCTTCCGGAAACACCATATATTTT.

V usage is TRBV28 and J usage is TRBJ1-2; 7 nucleotides match TRBD1. Germline lookup yields CDR1 MDHEN and CDR2 SYDVKM. The CDR3 covers 15 residues. The V gene end was trimmed by 6 bases and the J gene end by 0 bases; junction bases not matched to a gene: 7. This chain's CDR3 is CASRVQGSPNYGYTF. The CDR3 DNA reads TGTGCCAGCAGGGTACAGGGGTCGCCTAACTATGGCTACACCTTC.

V is TRBV19 and J is TRBJ2-1; TRBD1 aligns across 9 bases. Trimming cost V 6 bases and J 9 bases; bases outside gene matches: 12. The length of the CDR3 is 15 residues. CDR1 and CDR2 (germline): LNHDA, SQIVND (reference sequence). Here the CDR3 DNA reads TGTGCCAGTAGCCCCGACGGGACAGGGTTCGGTGAGCAGTTCTTC. As protein: CASSPDGTGFGEQFF.

The V call is TRBV25-1, the J call TRBJ2-1; D possibly uses TRBD1 or TRBD2 (6 bases each). The ends were cut back, 4 bases at V and 2 bases at J, with 12 bases in the middle. Germline V CDR1 and CDR2: MGHDK, SYGVNS. The CDR3 length is 15 residues. The CDR3 sequence: CASSGPGATYNEQFF. CDR3 DNA: TGTGCCAGCAGTGGCCCGGGGGCGACCTACAATGAGCAGTTCTTC.

This clone appeared a single time. The chain joins TRBV4-1 to TRBJ2-5; TRBD2 matches 7 bases. This CDR3 is built from 16 residues. V lost 0 bases, J lost 5 bases, and 9 bases stayed unmatched. The germline CDR1 and CDR2 sequences are MGHRA and YSYEKL. The DNA of the CDR3 is TGCGCCAGCAGCCAAGAACGACGGGAGGAAGGGGAGACCCAGTACTTC. Translation: CASSQERREEGETQYF.

The chain couples TRBV9 to TRBJ2-5; tentatively, D is TRBD2 (5 bases). Germline CDR1 SGDLS, CDR2 YYNGEE. V gave up 3 bases and J gave up 6 bases, with 18 bases separating them. CDR3 length: 15 residues. CDR3 bases: TGTGCCAGCAGCGCCCTGGGCGCGGGCGAAAAGACCCAGTACTTC. Translation: CASSALGAGEKTQYF.

The genes are TRBV2 and TRBJ2-5; 7 nucleotides line up with TRBD1. Germline CDR1 SNHLY, CDR2 FYNNEI. V lost 6 bases to trimming and J lost 4 bases; unmatched junction nucleotides: 5. The CDR3 consists of 13 residues. CDR3 nucleotide sequence: TGTGCCAGCAGGCTAGGGGGCGGAGAGACCCAGTACTTC. This translates into CASRLGGGETQYF. The whole variable domain, filled in from reference TRBV2 and TRBJ2-5, reads EPEVTQTPSHQVTQMGQEVILRCVPISNHLYFYWYRQILGQKVEFLVSFYNNEISEKSEIFDDQFSVERPDGSNFTLKIRSTKLEDSAMYFCASRLGGGETQYFGPGTRLLVL.

The V call is TRBV19, the J call TRBJ2-1; D may match TRBD1 or TRBD2 (6 bases each). Deletions cut 5 bases from V and 0 bases from J, with 11 bases between. Germline CDR1 is LNHDA and CDR2 is SQIVND (reference sequence). This CDR3 contains 15 residues. The CDR3 region is CASSLGGSSYNEQFF. The DNA for the CDR3 is TGTGCCAGTAGTCTCGGGGGCAGCTCCTACAATGAGCAGTTCTTC.